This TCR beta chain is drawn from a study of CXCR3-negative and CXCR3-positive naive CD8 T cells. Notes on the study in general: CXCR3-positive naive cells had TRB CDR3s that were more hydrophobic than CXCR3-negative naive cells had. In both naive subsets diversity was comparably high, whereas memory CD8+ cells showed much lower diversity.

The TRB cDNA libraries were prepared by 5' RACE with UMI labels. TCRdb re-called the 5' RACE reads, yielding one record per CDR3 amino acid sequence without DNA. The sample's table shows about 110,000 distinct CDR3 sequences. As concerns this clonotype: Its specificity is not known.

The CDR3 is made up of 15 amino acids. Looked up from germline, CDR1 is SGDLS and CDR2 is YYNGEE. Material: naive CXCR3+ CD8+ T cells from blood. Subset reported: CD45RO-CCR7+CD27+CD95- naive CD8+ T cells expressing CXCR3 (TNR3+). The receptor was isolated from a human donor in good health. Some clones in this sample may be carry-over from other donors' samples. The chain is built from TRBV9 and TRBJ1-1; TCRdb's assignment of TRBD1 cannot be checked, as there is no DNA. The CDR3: CASSVSTRGHTEAFF.